The 24 T cell receptor beta chains presented below share a single source sample, sequenced in a study of T cells in Graves' hyperthyroidism and ophthalmopathy. Authors of the study amplified TCR beta CDR3 regions from RNA transcripts. The HTBI set primed first-round TCR CDR3 RT-PCR. MiXCR was run by TCRdb on the multiplex PCR reads, yielding one entry per CDR3 protein. The profile shows hundreds of thousands of distinct CDR3 sequences, 38% of them singletons. The sequenced sample was blood. All receptors derive from a man between 18 and 35 years old with Graves' hyperthyroidism.

This clonotype was observed at least ten times. This rearrangement joins TRBV19 to TRBJ2-7; D remains ambiguous. The CDR3 runs to 15 residues. CDR1 is LNHDA, CDR2 SQIVND, per germline (reference sequence). V lost 3 bases and J 0 bases, leaving 12 bases between the germline ends. In DNA, the CDR3 is TGTGCCAGTAGTATGGCGGCGGCTAGCTCCTACGAGCAGTACTTC. As protein: CASSMAAASSYEQYF.

This chain joins TRBV9 and TRBJ2-5, with TRBD2 matching 8 bases. Trimming removed 2 bases from V and 1 base from J; junction bases left unmatched: 7. CDR3 length: 16 amino acids. Germline loops: CDR1 SGDLS, CDR2 YYNGEE. The CDR3: CASSVAGRGLQETQYF. The DNA for the CDR3 is TGTGCCAGCAGCGTTGCCGGGAGGGGACTCCAAGAGACCCAGTACTTC. Filled out from reference TRBV9 and TRBJ2-5, the complete variable domain reads DSGVTQTPKHLITATGQRVTLRCSPRSGDLSVYWYQQSLDQGLQFLIQYYNGEERAKGNILERFSAQQFPDLHSELNLSSLELGDSALYFCASSVAGRGLQETQYFGPGTRLLVL.

The chain joins TRBV6-2 or TRBV6-3 to TRBJ2-2; D is unresolved. Germline assignment: CDR1 MNHEY and CDR2 SVGEGT. This CDR3 has 16 amino acids. V lost 8 bases to trimming and J lost 5 bases, with 21 bases between them. The CDR3 here is CASRLAVAVGTGELFF. Here the CDR3 DNA reads TGTGCCAGCCGGCTCGCAGTGGCAGTGGGGACCGGGGAGCTGTTTTTT.

This clonotype was detected many times. The chain links TRBV2 to TRBJ2-7, with D possibly being TRBD1 (5 bases). The CDR3 has 12 amino acids. Trimming stripped 7 bases from V and 3 bases from J, with 10 bases between. Per germline, CDR1 SNHLY and CDR2 FYNNEI. This chain's CDR3 is CASIDSRYEQYF. The DNA for the CDR3 is TGTGCCAGCATAGACAGCCGCTACGAGCAGTACTTC.

The chain carries TRBV29-1 and TRBJ1-2; D is ambiguous. The CDR3 has 13 amino acids. Germline V gives CDR1 SQVTM, CDR2 ANQGSEA. Trimming shortened V by 0 bases and J by 3 bases, and 8 bases separated the two germline ends. CDR3 nucleotide sequence: TGCAGCGTTGAAGATACGTTGGACTATGGCTACACCTTC. This codes for CSVEDTLDYGYTF. Using reference TRBV29-1 and TRBJ1-2 for the parts outside the CDR3, the full variable domain is SAVISQKPSRDICQRGTSLTIQCQVDSQVTMMFWYRQQPGQSLTLIATANQGSEATYESGFVIDKFPISRPNLTFSTLTVSNMSPEDSSIYLCSVEDTLDYGYTFGSGTRLTVV.

The chain combines TRBV4-1 with TRBJ2-7, with 10 bases lining up with TRBD2. Germline trimming cut 3 bases from V and 7 bases from J; bases unmatched to any gene: 12. Germline assignment: CDR1 MGHRA and CDR2 YSYEKL. CDR3 length: 16 residues. This CDR3 is CASSQGLLAGALEQYF. As DNA, the CDR3 is TGCGCCAGCAGCCAGGGGTTGCTAGCGGGAGCCTTGGAGCAGTACTTC.

This chain links TRBV7-9 with TRBJ1-1; D remains ambiguous. Germline V gives CDR1 SEHNR, CDR2 FQNEAQ (reference sequence). V was cut by 0 bases and J by 7 bases, with 12 bases left in between. The CDR3 runs 14 residues. Here the CDR3 reads CASSLAESFGEAFF. CDR3 DNA: TGTGCCAGCAGCTTAGCTGAGTCTTTTGGTGAAGCTTTCTTT.

Only a few counts were recorded for this clonotype. Mismatch with germline at one junction end may stem from a read error. CDR3 sequence: CASATGNSGANVLTF. The CDR3 nucleotides read TGTGCCAGCGCTACCGGGAACTCTGGGGCCAACGTCCTGACTTTC. This sequence joins TRBV5-1 and TRBJ2-6; weak D call: TRBD2 (5 bases). This CDR3 is built from 15 residues. Germline CDR1 SGHRS, CDR2 YFSETQ.

There are a few counts of this clonotype. This sequence joins TRBV2 and TRBJ2-3; maybe TRBD2 (5 bases). V lost 7 bases and J 1 base, leaving 12 bases between the germline ends. The CDR3 spans 14 residues. The germline CDR1 and CDR2 sequences are SNHLY and FYNNEI. This CDR3 is CASKEAIGTDTQYF. CDR3 DNA sequence: TGTGCCAGCAAGGAGGCTATCGGCACAGATACGCAGTATTTT.

This clonotype appeared once. This sequence joins TRBV5-1 and TRBJ2-7, with a weak D call TRBD1 (6 bases). The CDR3 covers 16 residues. V was trimmed by 6 bases and J by 1 base, leaving 20 bases between them. CDR1 is SGHRS and CDR2 is YFSETQ in the germline V gene. CDR3 protein: CASTPVGRGFSYEQYF. Here the CDR3 DNA reads TGCGCCAGCACCCCGGTGGGCAGGGGCTTTTCCTACGAGCAGTACTTC.

This clonotype was picked up many times. The chain uses TRBV7-2 and TRBJ2-7, with TRBD1 matching over 9 bases. Germline loops: CDR1 SGHTA, CDR2 FQGNSA. The CDR3 loop spans 13 amino acids. J lost 6 bases, V lost 6 bases, and 6 bases had no gene match. CDR3 region: CASSRDRVPEQYF. CDR3 coding DNA: TGTGCCAGCAGTCGGGACAGGGTCCCCGAGCAGTACTTC.

This clonotype was picked up many times. This rearrangement joins TRBV29-1 to TRBJ2-7; D perhaps matches TRBD2 (6 bases). Germline lookup yields CDR1 SQVTM and CDR2 ANQGSEA. Deletions cut 5 bases from V and 1 base from J, with 12 bases between. This CDR3 has 13 residues. For the CDR3, the DNA is TGCAGCGTTTGGGACTCCCGATCCTACGAGCAGTACTTC. This codes for CSVWDSRSYEQYF.

This clonotype was picked up many times. The chain has TRBV20-1 and TRBJ1-2, with D hard to call. The V and J ends lost 1 base and 6 bases respectively, with 21 bases between them. The CDR3 runs 16 residues. The germline gives CDR1 DFQATT, CDR2 SNEGSKA (reference sequence). In nucleotides, the CDR3 is TGCAGTGCTAGAGTGCTCGGGTCCCCAAGTATCGATGGCTACACCTTC. Translation: CSARVLGSPSIDGYTF.

The sample holds many counts of this clonotype. V gene TRBV9 combines with J gene TRBJ1-1, with D possibly TRBD1 on 6 matching bases. Trimming pared 5 bases from V and 3 bases from J, leaving 8 bases between. Germline CDR1 and CDR2: SGDLS and YYNGEE. The CDR3 runs to 12 residues. CDR3 loop: CASRSGDTEAFF. DNA of the CDR3: TGTGCCAGCAGATCAGGGGACACTGAAGCTTTCTTT.

V gene TRBV5-1 combines with J gene TRBJ1-1; D not resolved. The CDR3 is 15 residues long. Germline assignment: CDR1 SGHRS and CDR2 YFSETQ. The V and J ends lost 7 bases and 0 bases respectively, with 16 bases between them. CDR3 DNA sequence: TGCGCCAGCGGATTTATAGGACCGCTGAACACTGAAGCTTTCTTT. Its protein is CASGFIGPLNTEAFF.

There are many counts of this clonotype. The chain combines TRBV19 with TRBJ1-1; 8 bases map to TRBD1. Per germline, CDR1 LNHDA and CDR2 SQIVND (reference sequence). With 6 bases clipped from V and 1 base from J, the junction kept 7 bases outside the gene matches. The CDR3 length is 15 residues. The CDR3 here is CASRFGQGTNTEAFF. CDR3 DNA sequence: TGTGCCAGTAGGTTCGGACAGGGAACGAACACTGAAGCTTTCTTT.

The rearrangement joins TRBV7-3 to TRBJ1-4, with 11 bases fitting TRBD1. The CDR3 has 15 residues. CDR1 is SGHTA and CDR2 is FQGTGA in the germline V gene. Losses at the gene ends were 3 bases for V and 10 bases for J; bases not matched to a gene: 7. The CDR3 loop reads CASSFGTGGSGKLFF. The CDR3 coding sequence is TGTGCCAGCAGCTTCGGGACAGGGGGATCCGGAAAACTGTTTTTT.

The chain employs TRBV25-1 and TRBJ1-5; possible D gene TRBD1, 5 bases. Germline V gene lookup returns CDR1 MGHDK and CDR2 SYGVNS. The CDR3 sequence is 11 residues long. The germline V and J ends were trimmed by 2 bases and 12 bases, with 8 bases remaining between them. DNA for the CDR3: TGTGCCAGCAGTGAACGGGGGAACCAGCATTTT. Protein product: CASSERGNQHF.

The chain is built from TRBV7-8 and TRBJ2-2; 11 nucleotides align to TRBD2. This CDR3 contains 15 residues. J lost 8 bases, V lost 5 bases, and 7 bases had no gene match. Germline lookup yields CDR1 SGHVS and CDR2 FQNEAQ. The CDR3 DNA reads as TGTGCCAGCAGCCTTAGCGGGAGGGCCCGAGGGGAGCTGTTTTTT. Protein: CASSLSGRARGELFF.

The CDR3 sequence: CSARDDRQFNSPLHF. CDR3 bases: TGCAGTGCTAGGGATGACCGACAGTTTAATTCACCCCTCCACTTT. V and J are TRBV20-1 and TRBJ1-6; D might be TRBD1 (5 bases). Trimming pared 3 bases from V and 6 bases from J, leaving 15 bases between. The CDR3 loop spans 15 amino acids. Germline assignment: CDR1 DFQATT and CDR2 SNEGSKA (reference sequence).

The table lists this clonotype with a few counts. This chain uses TRBV20-1 with TRBJ2-7; 7 nucleotides match TRBD2. Germline lookup yields CDR1 DFQATT and CDR2 SNEGSKA (reference sequence). This CDR3 region has 14 residues. V gave up 6 bases and J gave up 3 bases; unmatched junction bases: 11. The CDR3 sequence is CSAETSAVIYEQYF. The DNA of the CDR3 is TGCAGTGCCGAAACTAGCGCGGTTATCTACGAGCAGTACTTC.

This clonotype showed up just a few times. V usage is TRBV5-8 and J usage is TRBJ2-7, with D unclear. Per germline, CDR1 SGHTS and CDR2 YDEGEE. With 5 bases removed from V and 4 bases from J, the gap between germline ends came to 19 bases. The CDR3 consists of 15 residues. This CDR3 reads CASSLPGHLTYEQYF. The CDR3 nucleotides read TGTGCCAGCAGTCTCCCCGGGCACCTCACGTACGAGCAGTACTTC.

A remark on this clonotype: Mismatch with germline at one junction end may stem from a read error. The V call is TRBV19, the J call TRBJ1-1, with D perhaps matching TRBD1 (5 bases). Germline values: CDR1 LNHDA, CDR2 SQIVND (reference sequence). The CDR3 contains 15 residues. In DNA, the CDR3 is TGTACCAGTAGTTTGGCGGGCCAGGGGAACACTGAAGCTTTCTTT. Its translation: CTSSLAGQGNTEAFF.

Concerning this clonotype: This may be a read error, as it is one base from a much larger clone. The V and J genes are TRBV12-3 or TRBV12-4 and TRBJ2-5; tentatively, D is TRBD1 (6 bases). The V end was cut by 3 bases, the J end by 0 bases, with 8 bases between. This CDR3 has 14 amino acids. The CDR3 spells CASSLGHYQETQYF. The CDR3 nucleotides are TGTGCCAGCAGTTTGGGACACTACCAAGAGACCCAGTACTTC.